This TCR beta chain was sequenced in a study of T-cell reconstitution after alpha-beta-depleted transplantation in children. Preparation of the TCRbeta library was carried out with unique molecular identifiers. TCRdb re-derived calls from the PCR reads in MiXCR, one entry per CDR3 protein. Here the sample spans 600,000 to 700,000 distinct CDR3 sequences, roughly 15% being singletons. The CDR3 consists of 14 residues. Germline V gene lookup returns CDR1 LNHNV and CDR2 YYDKDF (reference sequence). V was trimmed by 0 bases and J by 2 bases, leaving 7 bases between them. The source of this sequence is a human donor who donated a stem cell graft to a child with acute myeloid leukemia. This specimen was PBMCs from the stem cell graft donor, taken from the stem cell graft. The chain employs TRBV15 and TRBJ2-5; unclear D gene. Here the CDR3 reads CATSRDGRQETQYF. In DNA, the CDR3 is TGTGCCACCAGCAGAGATGGTCGACAAGAGACCCAGTACTTC.